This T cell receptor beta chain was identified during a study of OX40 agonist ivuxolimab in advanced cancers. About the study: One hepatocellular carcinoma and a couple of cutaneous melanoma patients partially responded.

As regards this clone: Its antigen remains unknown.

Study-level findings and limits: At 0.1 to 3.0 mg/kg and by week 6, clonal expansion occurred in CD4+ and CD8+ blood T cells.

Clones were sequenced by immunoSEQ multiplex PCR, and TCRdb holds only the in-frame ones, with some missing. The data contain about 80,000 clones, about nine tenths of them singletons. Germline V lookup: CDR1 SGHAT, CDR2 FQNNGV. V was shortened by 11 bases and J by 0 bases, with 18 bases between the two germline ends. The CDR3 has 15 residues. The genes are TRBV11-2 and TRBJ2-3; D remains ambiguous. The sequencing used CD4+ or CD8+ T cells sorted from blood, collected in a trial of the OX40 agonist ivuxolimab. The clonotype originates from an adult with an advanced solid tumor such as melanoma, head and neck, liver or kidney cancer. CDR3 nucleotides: TGTGCCTCTAAGGCCGAGTTGACTAGCACAGATACGCAGTATTTT. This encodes CASKAELTSTDTQYF.